The clone carrying this T cell receptor beta chain was observed many times. Its antigen is not identified. The data stem from a study of CD8 T cells in ankylosing spondylitis. General study points: Significant enrichment of disease-linked clones was reported in matched ankylosing spondylitis synovial fluid. A TCR beta motif of seven or eight highly homologous variants appeared characteristic of ankylosing spondylitis blood.

In TCRdb, the 5' RACE reads were re-called with MiXCR into one record per CDR3 protein. The sample contains about 140,000 distinct CDR3 sequences, approximately 7.3% of which appear only once. The sample taken for sequencing was blood, either unsorted or a sorted T cell fraction (not recorded which). This clonotype was sampled from a female donor with ankylosing spondylitis or in good health (not recorded which).

In DNA, the CDR3 is TGTGCCAGCAGCCCTACCCGGAACAGGGGGCAGACCGGGGAGCTGTTTTTT. Protein: CASSPTRNRGQTGELFF. This chain uses TRBV7-8 with TRBJ2-2; TRBD1 matches 9 bases. Germline V gene sequence: CDR1 SGHVS, CDR2 FQNEAQ. With V trimmed by 5 bases and J by 5 bases, 12 bases remained unmatched. The CDR3 contains 17 residues.